A selection of T cell receptor beta chains follows, all from one sample in a study of T-cell memory formation after mild COVID-19. TCRdb re-analysed the 5' RACE reads in MiXCR, keeping a single row per CDR3 protein. The sample includes about 160,000 distinct CDR3 sequences, less than 40% of them seen just once. Sequencing input: PBMCs or a T cell subset sorted from them (not recorded which). The receptor source for this set is an adult woman who had mild COVID-19 (a few samples of this study predate the infection). Cell type and time point are not known. CDR3s include the opening cysteine and the closing phenylalanine or tryptophan. The D gene is left open where the match is weak. Expanded clones are given a class, and other clones once, few, many or no size at all.

D,size,V,J,DNA,CDR3
TRBD2,NA,TRBV4-2,TRBJ2-7,TGTGCCAGCAGCCCTCTGGGGACTAGCGGGACCCCGATTTACGAGCAGTACTTC,CASSPLGTSGTPIYEQYF
NA,few,TRBV15,TRBJ2-7,TGTGCCACCAGCAGACTTCGCGGGACAGCCCTCTCTCTGTCCTACGAGCAGTACTTC,CATSRLRGTALSLSYEQYF
TRBD2,few,TRBV25-1,TRBJ2-3,TGTGCCAGCAGTGATAGACTAGCGGGAGGGCCAGATACGCAGTATTTT,CASSDRLAGGPDTQYF
NA,few,TRBV15,TRBJ2-7,TGTGCCACCAGCAGAGTAGGGTGGGAGCAGTACTTC,CATSRVGWEQYF
NA,NA,TRBV19,TRBJ2-7,TGTGCCAGTAGTATGTTCCCCTACTACGAGCAGTACTTC,CASSMFPYYEQYF
TRBD1,few,TRBV29-1,TRBJ1-2,TGCAGCGTTCCCGGACAGGGGGCGATGGGGAACTATGGCTACACCTTC,CSVPGQGAMGNYGYTF
NA,few,TRBV5-1,TRBJ2-7,TGCGCCAGCAGCTTTCGCGTAGAGGGAATTGAGCAGTACTTC,CASSFRVEGIEQYF
NA,NA,TRBV7-2,TRBJ1-2,TGTGCCAGCAGCAGGTCGGTTAACTATGGCTACACCTTC,CASSRSVNYGYTF
NA,few,TRBV4-3,TRBJ1-5,TGCGCCAGCAGCCAAGAGGGGAGGGCGAGCCAGCCCCAGCATTTT,CASSQEGRASQPQHF
TRBD1,few,TRBV18,TRBJ2-7,TGTGCCAGCTCTGCCGGGACAGGGGTTGAGCAGTACTTC,CASSAGTGVEQYF
NA,few,TRBV15,TRBJ1-2,TGTGCCACCAGCAGAGAGGCGGGGGGTGGCTACACCTTC,CATSREAGGGYTF
NA,NA,TRBV12-3/TRBV12-4,TRBJ1-1,TGTGCCAGCGGGTACCAGGCCGCGCTCAAAGCTTTCTTT,CASGYQAALKAFF
TRBD2,NA,TRBV30,TRBJ2-7,TGTGCCTGGAGTGAACTAGCGACGTACGAGCAGTACTTC,CAWSELATYEQYF
TRBD2,NA,TRBV29-1,TRBJ2-7,TGCAGCGTTGGCCTAGCGGGAGGCCCGGCTCAGTACTTC,CSVGLAGGPAQYF
NA,few,TRBV20-1,TRBJ1-5,TGCAGTGCCTATATCGGGGGGGCAGGGGACAATCAGCCCCAGCATTTT,CSAYIGGAGDNQPQHF
NA,NA,TRBV18,TRBJ1-1,TGTGCCAGCTCACCACCGATGGTTTTGAACACTGAAGCTTTCTTT,CASSPPMVLNTEAFF
NA,NA,TRBV5-1,TRBJ2-7,TGCGCCAGCAGCTCAAAGGGTAACGAGCAGTACTTC,CASSSKGNEQYF
NA,many,TRBV6-1,TRBJ1-4,TGTGCCAGCAGTGAAGCGGAGGGAACTAATGAAAAACTGTTTTTT,CASSEAEGTNEKLFF
TRBD2,few,TRBV7-8,TRBJ2-5,TGTGCCAGCAGCTTAGCCGGACTAGCGGGAGGGCCAGAGACCCAGTACTTC,CASSLAGLAGGPETQYF
TRBD1,many,TRBV12-3/TRBV12-4,TRBJ2-1,TGTGCCAGCAGTCCCCGCGCAGGGGGATACAATGAGCAGTTCTTC,CASSPRAGGYNEQFF
TRBD1,NA,TRBV7-6,TRBJ2-1,TGTGCCAGCAGCAGCCGGGACAGGGGGAGGTCCTACAATGAGCAGTTCTTC,CASSSRDRGRSYNEQFF
TRBD2,NA,TRBV4-1,TRBJ2-3,TGCGCCAGCAGCCAACAACTAGCGGGGTATAGCACAGATACGCAGTATTTT,CASSQQLAGYSTDTQYF
NA,NA,TRBV20-1,TRBJ1-1,TGCAGTGCTAGAGATTCGTGGGGGCTTGAAGCTTTCTTT,CSARDSWGLEAFF
NA,NA,TRBV11-1,TRBJ1-1,TGTGCCAGCAGCCATACCCTGAACACTGAAGCTTTCTTT,CASSHTLNTEAFF
NA,few,TRBV12-3/TRBV12-4,TRBJ2-1,TGTGCCAGCAGTTTAGTGGGGATCCCTTCGGAGGATGAGCAGTTCTTC,CASSLVGIPSEDEQFF
NA,NA,TRBV28,TRBJ2-7,TGTGCCAGCACAAGTTCCTACGAGCAGTACTTC,CASTSSYEQYF
NA,NA,TRBV20-1,TRBJ2-3,TGCAGTGCTTCTGTCACAGATACGCAGTATTTT,CSASVTDTQYF
TRBD1,few,TRBV14,TRBJ2-1,TGTGCCAGCAGCCAAGCCACAGGGGCCTACAATGAGCAGTTCTTC,CASSQATGAYNEQFF
NA,few,TRBV4-3,TRBJ1-5,TGCGCCAGCAGCCAAGATCCGGTACGCAATCAGCCCCAGCATTTT,CASSQDPVRNQPQHF
NA,few,TRBV7-8,TRBJ1-4,TGTGCCAGCAGCCGGGGGCGGACTAATGAAAAACTGTTTTTT,CASSRGRTNEKLFF
NA,NA,TRBV6-1,TRBJ2-3,TGTGCCAGTAGCACCCGCCCGGCAGATACGCAGTATTTT,CASSTRPADTQYF
TRBD2,few,TRBV7-8,TRBJ2-1,TGTGCCAGCAGCTTAGCTTCCGTCAGACTAGCGGGGTACAATGAGCAGTTCTTC,CASSLASVRLAGYNEQFF
NA,few,TRBV9,TRBJ2-1,TGTGCCAGCAGCTTGAGGGCCCAGCGGACCTGGGAGTCCTACAATGAGCAGTTCTTC,CASSLRAQRTWESYNEQFF
TRBD1,few,TRBV20-1,TRBJ1-2,TGCAGTGCTTCGACAGGGGACTATGGCTACACCTTC,CSASTGDYGYTF
NA,NA,TRBV4-2,TRBJ2-7,TGTGCCAGCAGCCAAGTAGATAGGTTCCCTTACGAGCAGTACTTC,CASSQVDRFPYEQYF
TRBD1,NA,TRBV6-2/TRBV6-3,TRBJ2-7,TGTGCCAGCAGTTACGAGGGACAGGGGGGCCACGAGCAGTACTTC,CASSYEGQGGHEQYF
TRBD1,few,TRBV12-3/TRBV12-4,TRBJ1-5,TGTGCCAGCAGTAACAGGGGTGGTCAGCCCCAGCATTTT,CASSNRGGQPQHF
NA,NA,TRBV27,TRBJ2-5,TGTGCCAGCAGTCCCCGGAGTTATGGGCAGGAGACCCAGTACTTC,CASSPRSYGQETQYF
NA,NA,TRBV27,TRBJ2-7,TGTGCCAGCAGTTTATCTCGGGTTTACGAGCAGTACTTC,CASSLSRVYEQYF
NA,NA,TRBV9,TRBJ2-7,TGTGCCAGCAGCCCCGCTGGAGGGACAGCGCGCTCCTACGAGCAGTACTTC,CASSPAGGTARSYEQYF
TRBD2,NA,TRBV29-1,TRBJ2-1,TGCAGCGTTGAAGATTTTGGAGCGGGAGGGGACTATGAGCAGTTCTTC,CSVEDFGAGGDYEQFF
TRBD1,few,TRBV6-5,TRBJ2-2,TGTGCCAGCAGTTACGACAGGGGTGACACCGGGGAGCTGTTTTTT,CASSYDRGDTGELFF
TRBD2,many,TRBV15,TRBJ2-1,TGTGCCACCAGCAGAGATCCTGGGACTAGCGGCAATGAGCAGTTCTTC,CATSRDPGTSGNEQFF
NA,NA,TRBV4-3,TRBJ2-2,TGCGCCAGCAGCCAAGATAACATTTCGGGGGAGTGGAGCACCGGGGAGCTGTTTTTT,CASSQDNISGEWSTGELFF
NA,NA,TRBV18,TRBJ2-6,TGTGCCAGCTCACTTAGTCCCAGGCCCTCTGGGGCCAACGTCCTGACTTTC,CASSLSPRPSGANVLTF
NA,few,TRBV5-1,TRBJ2-3,TGCGCCAGCAGCTTGTACAGGGTGCGAGATACGCAGTATTTT,CASSLYRVRDTQYF
TRBD2,NA,TRBV12-3/TRBV12-4,TRBJ2-3,TGTGCCAGCACCCTTTACTGGCGGGGGGGCACAGATACGCAGTATTTT,CASTLYWRGGTDTQYF
NA,few,TRBV28,TRBJ1-1,TGTGCCAGCCTTAACGGCGCCCTGAACACTGAAGCTTTCTTT,CASLNGALNTEAFF
TRBD2,few,TRBV4-3,TRBJ2-1,TGCGCCAGCAGCCAAGTCGGACTAGCGGGACTCAATGAGCAGTTCTTC,CASSQVGLAGLNEQFF
TRBD2,few,TRBV7-2,TRBJ2-1,TGTGCCAGCAGCTCCATGGGGACTAGCGGGAGCTACAATGAGCAGTTCTTC,CASSSMGTSGSYNEQFF
NA,few,TRBV6-5,TRBJ1-2,TGTGCCAGCAGTTACTCGACGGGCAACTATGGCTACACCTTC,CASSYSTGNYGYTF
NA,NA,TRBV7-9,TRBJ2-7,TGTGCCAGCAGCGGGAACTCGGAATACGAGCAGTACTTC,CASSGNSEYEQYF
NA,few,TRBV7-9,TRBJ1-5,TGTGCCAGCAGCTTAAGGGGTAGCAATCAGCCCCAGCATTTT,CASSLRGSNQPQHF
NA,NA,TRBV15,TRBJ2-1,TGTGCCACCAGCAGAGATGGATTCGCGGTGGGCGGGTACAATGAGCAGTTCTTC,CATSRDGFAVGGYNEQFF
NA,NA,TRBV4-1,TRBJ2-4,TGCGCCAGCAGCCAAGACGGACAGACCAAAAACATTCAGTACTTC,CASSQDGQTKNIQYF
NA,few,TRBV28,TRBJ1-1,TGTGCCAGTGCAGTCGGGGGAGACACTGAAGCTTTCTTT,CASAVGGDTEAFF
NA,few,TRBV15,TRBJ1-1,TGTGCCACCAGCAGAGAGGGAGCTGAAGCTTTCTTT,CATSREGAEAFF
NA,NA,TRBV9,TRBJ1-2,TGTGCCAGCAGCGCGGGGGCAGGCTATGGCTACACCTTC,CASSAGAGYGYTF